Presented here are 13 T cell receptor beta chains from one specimen sequenced in a study of identical twins. Using its own MiXCR run on the 5' RACE reads, TCRdb lists one record per CDR3 protein. The sample lists approximately 470,000 distinct CDR3 sequences, over 12% occurring once. This same sample was also taken into another study, of yellow fever vaccine responses in identical twins.

The specimen was CD4+ T cells sorted from blood. The source is a woman aged 18-30 years in good health.

This clonotype was counted between two and nine times. The chain recombines TRBV12-5 with TRBJ2-5, with a weak D call TRBD1 (6 bases). From germline, CDR1 is LGHNT and CDR2 FRNRAP. The V end lost 1 base, the J end lost 5 bases, and 11 bases lay between the germline ends. This CDR3 spans 14 amino acids. Written as DNA, the CDR3 is TGTGCTAGTGGTTTGGATGGGGGCGCTGAGACCCAGTACTTC. It yields the protein CASGLDGGAETQYF.

The genes are TRBV12-3 or TRBV12-4 and TRBJ2-7, with D possibly being TRBD1 or TRBD2 (5 bases each). Trimming removed 3 bases at V and 2 bases at J, with 17 bases between. The CDR3 contains 16 residues. CDR3 loop: CASSFPGTTSPYEQYF. The CDR3 region has the DNA TGTGCCAGCAGTTTCCCCGGGACGACTTCCCCCTACGAGCAGTACTTC.

This clonotype was observed at least ten times. The chain joins TRBV15 to TRBJ2-7, with 8 positions matching TRBD2. This CDR3 is built from 17 residues. Germline loops: CDR1 LNHNV, CDR2 YYDKDF (reference sequence). J was trimmed by 2 bases and V by 0 bases; bases with no gene match: 9. The CDR3 DNA reads as TGTGCCACCAGCAGAGATGTCCCTAGCGGGTCCACCTACGAGCAGTACTTC. Amino acid sequence: CATSRDVPSGSTYEQYF.

V usage is TRBV5-1 and J usage is TRBJ2-3; D is unresolved. V lost 6 bases to trimming and J lost 4 bases, with 9 bases between them. The germline V gene encodes CDR1 SGHRS and CDR2 YFSETQ. The CDR3 length is 12 residues. CDR3 loop: CASTGFADTQYF. The CDR3 nucleotides read TGCGCCAGCACAGGTTTCGCAGATACGCAGTATTTT.

This clonotype was seen a few times. The V and J genes are TRBV6-1 and TRBJ1-3, with TRBD1 identical over 7 bases. V shed 6 bases and J 0 bases; nucleotides not matched to a gene: 8. In germline, CDR1 is MNHNS, CDR2 SASEGT. This CDR3 is built from 16 residues. The CDR3: CASSMTGRRSGNTIYF. The CDR3 DNA sequence: TGTGCCAGCAGCATGACAGGGAGGCGCTCTGGAAACACCATATATTTT.

This clonotype was recorded many times. The chain employs TRBV27 and TRBJ2-5; D is possibly TRBD1 or TRBD2 (7 bases each). This CDR3 is 14 amino acids long. The germline V and J ends were trimmed by 7 bases and 3 bases, with 15 bases remaining between them. In germline, CDR1 is MNHEY, CDR2 SMNVEV (reference sequence). The DNA of the CDR3 is TGTGCCAGCATGGGGCGGGGGACAGAAGAGACCCAGTACTTC. The encoded protein is CASMGRGTEETQYF.

This clonotype was counted once. This CDR3 is CSARDQVKNYEQYF. CDR3 coding DNA: TGCAGTGCTAGAGATCAGGTGAAAAACTACGAGCAGTACTTC. V gene TRBV20-1 combines with J gene TRBJ2-7; no definite D call. This CDR3 spans 14 amino acids. CDR1 and CDR2 from the germline V gene are DFQATT and SNEGSKA (reference sequence). V shed 0 bases and J shed 3 bases, with 12 bases lying between them.

This clonotype was found a few times. The chain couples TRBV12-3 or TRBV12-4 to TRBJ1-2; 10 bases are shared with TRBD1. This CDR3 has 15 amino acids. Unmatched junction bases numbered 10, after V lost 4 bases and J lost 8 bases. CDR3 loop: CASSSPGQGRNGYTF. The CDR3 nucleotides read TGTGCCAGCAGTTCGCCGGGACAGGGGAGGAACGGCTACACCTTC.

The CDR3 DNA reads as TGTGCCAGCAGCGTAGCTGGGGACACCATATATTTT. This gives the protein CASSVAGDTIYF. The chain joins TRBV9 to TRBJ1-3; D is ambiguous. The CDR3 is 12 amino acids. Trimming took off 0 bases at V and 8 bases at J, with 6 bases between the two ends. CDR1 and CDR2 from the germline V gene are SGDLS and YYNGEE.

In its sample, this clonotype was seen a few times. The CDR3 protein is CASTRGSITDTQYF. The CDR3 nucleotides are TGTGCCAGCACCCGGGGGAGTATAACAGATACGCAGTATTTT. The V and J genes are TRBV28 and TRBJ2-3, with D maybe TRBD2 (6 bases). The germline V gene encodes CDR1 MDHEN and CDR2 SYDVKM. This CDR3 comprises 14 residues. V was clipped by 7 bases and J by 3 bases, with 14 bases between them.

The chain employs TRBV12-3 or TRBV12-4 and TRBJ2-5, with D perhaps TRBD2 (7 bases). The CDR3 spans 17 residues. V was clipped by 5 bases and J by 2 bases, with 21 bases between them. The CDR3, as DNA: TGTGCCAGCAGTCCTGATAACGGGGGGCTTTTTCAAGAGACCCAGTACTTC. This codes for CASSPDNGGLFQETQYF.

This chain connects TRBV29-1 to TRBJ2-7, with D perhaps given as TRBD1 or TRBD2 (5 bases each). CDR3 length: 15 amino acids. Germline V gives CDR1 SQVTM, CDR2 ANQGSEA. V lost 5 bases and J lost 0, with 17 bases in between. The CDR3 region is CSVTFTGASSYEQYF. CDR3 DNA: TGCAGCGTTACCTTCACCGGGGCTTCCTCCTACGAGCAGTACTTC.

This clonotype was counted between two and nine times. V usage is TRBV12-3 or TRBV12-4 and J usage is TRBJ1-1, with D tentatively TRBD1 (6 bases). Trimming removed 3 bases from V and 5 bases from J, with 22 bases in between. The CDR3 contains 17 residues. This CDR3 is CASSFGGGSSLRTEAFF. The CDR3, as DNA: TGTGCCAGCAGTTTTGGAGGGGGGTCCTCCTTGAGGACTGAAGCTTTCTTT.